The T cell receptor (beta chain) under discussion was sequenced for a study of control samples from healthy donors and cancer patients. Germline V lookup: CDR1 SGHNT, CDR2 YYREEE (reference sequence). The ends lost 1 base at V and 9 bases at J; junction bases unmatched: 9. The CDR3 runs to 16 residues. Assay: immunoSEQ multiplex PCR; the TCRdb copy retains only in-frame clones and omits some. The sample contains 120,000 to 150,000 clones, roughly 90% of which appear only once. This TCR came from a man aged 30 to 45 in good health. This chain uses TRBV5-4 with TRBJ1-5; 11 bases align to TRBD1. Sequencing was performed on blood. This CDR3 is CASSLYSGTGGGPQHF. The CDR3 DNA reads TGTGCCAGCAGCTTGTATTCCGGGACAGGGGGTGGGCCCCAGCATTTT.